This entry is about one T cell receptor beta chain. No antigen is known for it. V was pared by 1 base and J by 8 bases, with 11 bases between. The CDR3 runs 13 residues. Germline V lookup: CDR1 SGHTA, CDR2 FQGTGA. Caucasian, healthy and from Russia, the donors were aged between roughly 6 and 95. Isolation recovered at least 6 million PBMCs from every sample. It was with a sample-barcoded 5' primer and a J-beta primer mix that a second PCR of roughly 7 to 11 cycles was run. A single record per CDR3 protein comes from TCRdb applying MiXCR to the 5' RACE reads. In the table there are over 300,000 distinct CDR3 sequences, 50% to 60% of which are singletons. The record originates from a study of blood T cells in healthy people across ages. Study conclusions and caveats: Naive CD4+ cell counts and diversity both ran higher in long-lived than in aged donors.

The TCR sequence derives from a man aged 55 to 70 in good health. Sequenced: blood. V usage is TRBV7-3 and J usage is TRBJ2-5, with a possible D match to TRBD2 (5 bases). In nucleotides, the CDR3 is TGTGCCAGCAGCTTAATGGAGGAAAGTACCCAGTACTTC. It is translated as CASSLMEESTQYF.